The entry that follows covers one TCR beta chain sequence. Source study methods: Reference gene primer amplification gave estimated nucleated cell counts. Assay: immunoSEQ multiplex PCR; the TCRdb copy retains only in-frame clones and omits some. From that table come the V and J calls and clone size; the DNA was used to work out D and trimming. The sample lists about 48,000 clones; more than 70% were seen once. The entry originates in a study of blood T cell repertoires in COVID-19. Study-level background: PBMCs, B-cell-depleted T cells, or T cells provided the cDNA or gDNA that made up the material.

Per germline, CDR1 LGHNA and CDR2 YSLEER. V lost 0 bases and J 5 bases, leaving 12 bases between the germline ends. The CDR3 is made up of 15 amino acids. The TCR comes from a woman in her fifties or sixties with acute or convalescent COVID-19. The chain is built from TRBV4-3 and TRBJ2-3, with D uncertain. Sequenced sample: peripheral blood. CDR3 in amino acids: CASSQESRGKDTQYF. In nucleotides, the CDR3 is TGCGCCAGCAGCCAAGAGTCGAGAGGCAAAGATACGCAGTATTTT.